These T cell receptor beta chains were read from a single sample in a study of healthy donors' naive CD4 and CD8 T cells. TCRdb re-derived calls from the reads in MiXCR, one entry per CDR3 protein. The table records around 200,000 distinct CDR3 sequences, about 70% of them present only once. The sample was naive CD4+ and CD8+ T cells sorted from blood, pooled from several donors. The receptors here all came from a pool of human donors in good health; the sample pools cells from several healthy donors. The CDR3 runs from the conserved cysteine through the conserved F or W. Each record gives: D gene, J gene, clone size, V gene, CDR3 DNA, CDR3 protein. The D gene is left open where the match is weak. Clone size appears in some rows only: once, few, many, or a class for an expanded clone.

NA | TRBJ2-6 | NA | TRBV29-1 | TGCAGCGTTGAAGGAATGGCAGGAAACTCTGGGGCCAACGTCCTGACTTTC | CSVEGMAGNSGANVLTF
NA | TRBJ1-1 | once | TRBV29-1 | TGCAGCGTCGCCGAGCCTCGCAGGGTACTTACTGAAGCTTTCTTT | CSVAEPRRVLTEAFF
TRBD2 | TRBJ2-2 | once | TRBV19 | TGTGCCAGTAGTTGGACTAGTTACACCGGGGAGCTGTTTTTT | CASSWTSYTGELFF
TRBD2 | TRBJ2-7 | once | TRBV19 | TGTGCCAGTACCTCAACGGGAGGCTACGAGCAGTACTTC | CASTSTGGYEQYF
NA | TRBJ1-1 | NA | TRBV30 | TGTGCCTGGAGTGTACGCGGGAACACTGAAGCTTTCTTT | CAWSVRGNTEAFF
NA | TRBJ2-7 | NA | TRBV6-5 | TGTGCCAGCAGTTATGGGGTGGGCTACGAGCAGTACTTC | CASSYGVGYEQYF
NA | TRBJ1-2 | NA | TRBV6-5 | TGTGCCAGCAGTTACCTCCGTACGAGGAAGCTCTCCGCGGGTTACTATGGCTACACCTTC | CASSYLRTRKLSAGYYGYTF
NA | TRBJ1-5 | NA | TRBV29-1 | TGCAGCGTTGAATCAGGGGTGGGTCAGCCCCAGCATTTT | CSVESGVGQPQHF
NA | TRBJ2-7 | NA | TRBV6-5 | TGTGCCAGCATTTCACAGGGCTACGAGCAGTACTTC | CASISQGYEQYF
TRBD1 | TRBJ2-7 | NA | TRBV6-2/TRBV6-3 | TGTGCCAGCAGTGACCGACAGGGGACGTCCTACGAGCAGTACTTC | CASSDRQGTSYEQYF
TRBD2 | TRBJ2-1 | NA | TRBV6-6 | TGTGCCAGCAGTCCTACTAGCGGGAGAGGGGCTGAGCAGTTCTTC | CASSPTSGRGAEQFF
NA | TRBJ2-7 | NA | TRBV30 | TGTGCCTGGGGTAGCGGAAGCTCCTACGAGCAGTACTTC | CAWGSGSSYEQYF
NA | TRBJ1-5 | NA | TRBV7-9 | TGTGCCAGCAGCTCCCAGGTCGGGGGGAAGCCCCAGCATTTT | CASSSQVGGKPQHF
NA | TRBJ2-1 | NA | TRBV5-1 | TGCGCCAGCACTCCCGGGACCTTCTACAATGAGCAGTTCTTC | CASTPGTFYNEQFF
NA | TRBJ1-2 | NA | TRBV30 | TGTGCCTGGAGTCCGGGGGCGCAAGGCTACGCCTTC | CAWSPGAQGYAF
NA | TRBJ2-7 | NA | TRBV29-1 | TGCAGCGTTTCAGGGAGCTCCTACGAGCAGTACTTC | CSVSGSSYEQYF
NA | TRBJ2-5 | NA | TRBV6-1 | TGTGCCAGTCGGGTCCGAAACCAAGAGACCCAGTACTTC | CASRVRNQETQYF
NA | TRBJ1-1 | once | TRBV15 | TGTGCCACCAGCAGAGATGGTACAGCTTTCTTT | CATSRDGTAFF
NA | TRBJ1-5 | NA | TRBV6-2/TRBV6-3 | TGTGCCAGCAGCCCTGCCAGAAGCATTCAGCCCCAGCATTTT | CASSPARSIQPQHF
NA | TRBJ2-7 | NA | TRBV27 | TGTGCCAGCAGTTTGGCATGGGGCCCCTACGAGCAGTACTTC | CASSLAWGPYEQYF
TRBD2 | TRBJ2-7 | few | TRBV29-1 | TGCTCCGTGCGGGAGTCCTACGAGCAGTACTTC | CSVRESYEQYF
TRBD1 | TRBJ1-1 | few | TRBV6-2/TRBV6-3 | TGTGCCAGCAGGACAACACAGGGGAGCTACACTGAAGCTTTCTTT | CASRTTQGSYTEAFF
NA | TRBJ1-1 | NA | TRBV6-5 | TGTGCCAGCAGTTACAGTGGCGGGGGAGCTTTCTTT | CASSYSGGGAFF